This is a list of T cell receptor beta chains from one sample in a study of T cell responses to AZD1222 COVID-19 vaccine. Data came from immunoSEQ multiplex PCR; TCRdb stores just in-frame clones and leaves some out. Seen here are 150,000 to 200,000 clones, around 90% observed once, and the top ten hold more than 1.5%. The sample here was peripheral blood, taken on day 0 of AZD1222 vaccination. The receptors shown here come from an adult in good health. Each CDR3 is given with its conserved first and last residue. The D gene is left open where the match is weak. Not all rows give a size; the values are once, few, many and, for expanded clones, a class.

J gene	V gene	D gene	clone size	CDR3 DNA	CDR3 protein
TRBJ2-1	TRBV7-2	NA	NA	TGTGCCAGCATCGCGTCTGCGGGGCGGTACAATGAGCAGTTCTTC	CASIASAGRYNEQFF
TRBJ1-1	TRBV6-5	NA	NA	TGTGCCAGCAGGGCCTCAAGCGGAAACACTGAAGCTTTCTTT	CASRASSGNTEAFF
TRBJ1-1	TRBV12-3/TRBV12-4	NA	NA	TGTGCCAGCAAGAGTGGGATGAACACTGAAGCTTTCTTT	CASKSGMNTEAFF
TRBJ2-7	TRBV6-5	NA	NA	TGTGCCAGCCGCCCGACGGGCGGCACCTACGAGCAGTACTTC	CASRPTGGTYEQYF
TRBJ1-1	TRBV28	NA	NA	TGTGCCAGCAGTTTTCAGCAGGTTTACACTGAAGCTTTCTTT	CASSFQQVYTEAFF
TRBJ1-1	TRBV7-2	NA	NA	TGTGCCAGCAGCTTACTCCTTTGGGGGGCAGGGGATACCACTGAAGCTTTCTTT	CASSLLLWGAGDTTEAFF
TRBJ1-5	TRBV4-1	NA	NA	TGCGCCAGCAGCCCACAACAGGGACCGGTGGGTCAGCCCCAGCATTTT	CASSPQQGPVGQPQHF
TRBJ2-1	TRBV7-9	NA	NA	TGTGCCAGCAGCTTTAACGCCTACAATGAGCAGTTCTTC	CASSFNAYNEQFF
TRBJ2-7	TRBV18	NA	once	TGTGCCAGCTCTCAGGGTATAGGAGAAGAGCAGTACTTC	CASSQGIGEEQYF
TRBJ1-5	TRBV6-5	NA	NA	TGTGCCAGCAGTTACTCATTGGGTAAGGGTCAGCCCCAGCATTTT	CASSYSLGKGQPQHF
TRBJ1-1	TRBV5-4	TRBD1	NA	TGTGCCAGCAGGGGGACAGGGAACACTGAAGCTTTCTTT	CASRGTGNTEAFF
TRBJ1-6	TRBV4-1	NA	NA	TGCGCCAGCAGCCAAGATCCCCGATCCAGCTCCTATAATTCACCCCTCCACTTT	CASSQDPRSSSYNSPLHF
TRBJ2-7	TRBV29-1	NA	NA	TGCAGCGTGGCCGGGGAGACATTCTACGAGCAGTACTTC	CSVAGETFYEQYF
TRBJ2-5	TRBV4-3	TRBD2	once	TGCGCCAGCAGTAAGGGACTAGCGGGCCAAGAGACCCAGTACTTC	CASSKGLAGQETQYF
TRBJ1-1	TRBV12-3/TRBV12-4	NA	NA	TGTGCCAGCAAAGACAGCTTGAACACTGAAGCTTTCTTT	CASKDSLNTEAFF
TRBJ1-6	TRBV5-4	NA	once	TGTGCCAGCAGCCCGAGGGCCAGCTATAATTCACCCCTCCACTTT	CASSPRASYNSPLHF
TRBJ2-3	TRBV7-9	TRBD1	NA	TGTGCCAGCACCGGGACAGGGGACACAGATACGCAGTATTTT	CASTGTGDTDTQYF